This TCR beta chain was recovered during a study of shared clonotypes between healthy human individuals (dated by TCRdb to the early 2020s). General notes on the study: Three men and two women, aged 18 to 49 years, made up the cohort. For each donor, CD4 naive and CD4 memory were each run on three plates, CD8 naive on two plates, and CD8 memory on one plate. To estimate repertoire size and how much clonotypes are shared between individuals, the study performed deep sequencing of blood TCR repertoires from a handful of healthy adults. To increase sequencing depth and limit assay-specific biases, different laboratories used diverse techniques to prepare libraries and sequence TCR repertoires. Per donor, leukapheresis produced somewhere between about 0.9 and 9.5 billion PBMCs. What the research found in general, with its limitations: Pairwise subsampling led to the expectation that sequencing depth would affect the degree of clonotype sharing among donors. Sharing across several donors was observed for approximately 5% of naive CD4, around 3.5% of naive CD8, 2% to 2.5% of memory CD4, and roughly 0.4% of memory CD8 clonotypes. Only blood was sampled, and tissue TCR repertoires likely differ from those in blood. Higher generation probabilities were observed for clonotypes shared by all four sorted-subset donors than for non-shared clonotypes. Rarefaction of sorted-subset datasets indicated incomplete sequencing despite the large sequencing depth. Because the study included a small number of donors, the genetic and exposure-history diversity represented was limited. Estimated clonotype richness was generally larger for naive than for memory subsets.

Points on this clone: The specificity of this receptor is unknown. No much larger clonotype is one base removed from it; base qualities were not supplied.

Donors were healthy HIV-negative adults with no recently reported acute infections or vaccinations. Every donor was a Caucasian adult residing in Nashville, Tennessee, USA. Magnetic negative selection was used to enrich CD4+ T cells, after which naive cells were positively selected on CD45RA and the negative fraction became the memory subset. Blood was collected by leukapheresis, and PBMCs were isolated by Ficoll-Histopaque density gradient centrifugation and then cryopreserved in liquid nitrogen vapor phase. Analytical flow cytometry was used to check the purity and quantity of every magnetically sorted T cell population. Genomic DNA was isolated from every sorted fraction and measured by UV absorbance on a Nanodrop 2000c. Using the deep immunoSEQ assay, multiplex PCR amplified TCR CDR3 regions from genomic DNA. Extracted genomic DNA from each cell subset was spread evenly across all wells of several immunoSEQ 96-well plates, with each plate serving as a replicate. For sorted subsets, 200 to 250 ng genomic DNA, equal to tens of thousands of T cell genomes, was loaded into each replicate PCR. Purified libraries were measured with a Qubit 3.0 fluorometer, size-checked on a Bioanalyzer 2100, and measured again with the KAPA Library Quantification kit. A separate single-read 150-cycle Illumina NextSeq 550 flow cell was used to sequence each immunoSEQ 96-well plate. Per the source publication's procedure: Because the immunoSEQ output held only junctional sequences and lacked quality scores, the filtering could not match the filtering applied to full-length reads. To assign V/J genes and CDR3, sequences were annotated against IMGT germline references using PyIR, a Python wrapper for IgBLAST v1.9. Any read was removed if the V/J assignment was weak (E-value above 1e-6), the CDR3 was missing, or the read contained stop codons, out-of-frame junctions, or ambiguous translated residues. V3J clonotypes were defined by identical inferred V gene, J gene, and CDR3 amino acid sequence. Percentage overlap between repertoires was computed as shared unique clonotypes divided by the size of the smaller repertoire. Repertoire richness was assessed with RTK rarefaction, the Chao1 estimator, and Recon v2.1 estimates of unobserved clonotypes. For all TCRbeta clonotypes obtained by the gDNA method from four donors, generation probabilities were computed with OLGA. TCRdb re-hosts the immuneACCESS table, in-frame sequences only. Its copies lack some clones; in the studies checked, an unresolved V gene accounts for under half of them, and the cause for the rest is not known. D and trimming come from the DNA, and the V and J calls and clone size come from that table. The sample contains some 2.4 million clones, approximately 93% of them found a single time. 0.36% of the sample goes to the ten largest clones.

The CDR3 sequence holds 13 residues, the cysteine and phenylalanine included. The only DNA kept is the CDR3, 39 bases in frame from the first base. The germline V gene (reference sequence) gives CDR1 as LNHDA and CDR2 as SQIVND. The V end loses 7 bases and the J end loses 1 base, and a stretch of 10 bases separates them. The chain uses TRBV19 and TRBJ1-1; no D gene call is confident. The sequenced sample was naive CD4+ T cells from PBMCs. The cell subset or site label, as the study defines it: CD45RA+ positively selected. The receptor comes from a man between 18 and 29 years old in good health. Some clones in this sample may be carry-over from other donors' samples. CDR3 protein: CASTPLGNTEAFF. The nucleotide sequence is TGTGCCAGTACTCCCCTGGGGAACACTGAAGCTTTCTTT.